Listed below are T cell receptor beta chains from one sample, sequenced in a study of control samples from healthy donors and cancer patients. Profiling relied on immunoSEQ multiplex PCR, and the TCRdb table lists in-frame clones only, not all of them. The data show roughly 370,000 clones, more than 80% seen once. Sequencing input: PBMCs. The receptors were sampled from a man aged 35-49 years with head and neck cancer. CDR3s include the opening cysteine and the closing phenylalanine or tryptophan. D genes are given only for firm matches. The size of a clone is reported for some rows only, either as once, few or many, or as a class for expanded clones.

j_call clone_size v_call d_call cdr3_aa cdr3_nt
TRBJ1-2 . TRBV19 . CASSFPAGTAYGYTF TGTGCCAGTAGCTTCCCCGCCGGGACGGCTTATGGCTACACCTTC
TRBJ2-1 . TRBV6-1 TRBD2 CASSARLAGVDYNEQFF TGTGCCAGCAGTGCCCGACTAGCGGGAGTTGACTACAATGAGCAGTTCTTC
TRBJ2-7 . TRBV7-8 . CASSSTGEQYF TGTGCCAGCAGCTCGACGGGCGAGCAGTACTTC
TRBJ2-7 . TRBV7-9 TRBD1 CASSLGQVTYEQYF TGTGCCAGCAGCCTTGGACAGGTAACCTACGAGCAGTACTTC
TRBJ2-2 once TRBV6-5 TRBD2 CASRKGLAGGTEFF TGTGCCAGCAGGAAGGGGCTAGCGGGAGGGACTGAGTTTTTT
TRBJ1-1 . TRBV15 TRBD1 CATRTGRRNTEAFF TGTGCCACGAGGACAGGGAGGAGGAACACTGAAGCTTTCTTT
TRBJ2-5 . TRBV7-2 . CASSLAPGAGETQYF TGTGCCAGCAGCTTAGCCCCAGGGGCCGGAGAGACCCAGTACTTC
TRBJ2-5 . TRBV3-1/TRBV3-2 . CASSQDRGETQYF TGTGCCAGCAGCCAAGATCGGGGAGAGACCCAGTACTTC
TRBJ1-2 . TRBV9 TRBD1 CASSYSGQGAKRF TGTGCCAGCAGCTATTCGGGACAGGGGGCTAAACGTTTC
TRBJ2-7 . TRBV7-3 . CASSSEHGAYEQYF TGTGCCAGCAGCTCGGAGCACGGAGCCTACGAGCAGTACTTC